These T cell receptor beta chains were read from a single sample in a study of cytomegalovirus exposure and HLA in healthy donors. Measured with immunoSEQ multiplex PCR; TCRdb has only the in-frame clones, and not every one. The sample yields roughly 330,000 clones, about 90% seen once. Sequencing was done on a sample of PBMCs. These receptors all come from a woman aged 25-40 years in good health and CMV-seropositive. The CDR3 runs from the conserved cysteine through the conserved F or W. The D gene is left open where the match is weak.

j_call d_call v_call cdr3_aa
TRBJ2-2 TRBD1 TRBV6-5 CASSYSNRGSTGELFF
TRBJ2-6 . TRBV27 CASSLGGANVLTF
TRBJ2-1 . TRBV27 CASSTLGGYNEQFF
TRBJ1-2 . TRBV6-5 CASSYSTLDSYGYTF
TRBJ2-7 . TRBV28 CASRSILSYEQYF
TRBJ2-5 TRBD1 TRBV6-6 CASSYYSDRGRGAQYF
TRBJ1-1 . TRBV28 CASSGSTEAFF
TRBJ2-7 . TRBV7-2 CASSFNPRVYEQYF
TRBJ2-2 TRBD1 TRBV27 CASSHPGQRYTGELFF
TRBJ1-5 TRBD1 TRBV10-3 CAIRRQGGDQPQHF
TRBJ1-5 . TRBV30 CAWYGVNNQPQHF
TRBJ1-5 TRBD1 TRBV18 CASSPQDRVHNFGQPQHF
TRBJ2-7 . TRBV1 CTSSQDSPYYRVRYEQYF
TRBJ2-5 . TRBV9 CASSWGRIVQETQYF
TRBJ2-7 . TRBV27 CASSLWGGAYEQYF
TRBJ1-1 . TRBV7-9 CASTGPLNTEAFF
TRBJ1-6 TRBD1 TRBV7-2 CASSFDRGLGLPLHF
TRBJ2-3 TRBD2 TRBV9 CASSPERGPIADTQYF
TRBJ2-5 . TRBV5-1 CASSSGTIGGETQYF
TRBJ2-1 . TRBV18 CASSPGRNNEQFF